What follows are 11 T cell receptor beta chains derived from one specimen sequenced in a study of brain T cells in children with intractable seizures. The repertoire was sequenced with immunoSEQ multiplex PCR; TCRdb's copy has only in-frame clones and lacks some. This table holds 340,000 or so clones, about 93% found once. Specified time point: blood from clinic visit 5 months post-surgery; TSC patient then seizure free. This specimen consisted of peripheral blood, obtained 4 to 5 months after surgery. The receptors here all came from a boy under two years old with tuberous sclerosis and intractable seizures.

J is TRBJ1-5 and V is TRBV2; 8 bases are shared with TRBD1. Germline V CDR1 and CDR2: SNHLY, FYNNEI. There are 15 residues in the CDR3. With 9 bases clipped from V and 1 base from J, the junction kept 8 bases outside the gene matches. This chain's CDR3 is CASNPGGRSNQPQHF. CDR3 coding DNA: TGTGCCAGTAACCCAGGGGGCCGGAGCAATCAGCCCCAGCATTTT.

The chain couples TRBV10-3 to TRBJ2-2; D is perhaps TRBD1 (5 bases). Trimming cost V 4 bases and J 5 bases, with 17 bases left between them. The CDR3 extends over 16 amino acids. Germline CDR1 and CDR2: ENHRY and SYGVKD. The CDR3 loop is CAISVGVRGTTGELFF. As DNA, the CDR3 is TGTGCCATCAGTGTAGGGGTCAGAGGAACGACCGGGGAGCTGTTTTTT.

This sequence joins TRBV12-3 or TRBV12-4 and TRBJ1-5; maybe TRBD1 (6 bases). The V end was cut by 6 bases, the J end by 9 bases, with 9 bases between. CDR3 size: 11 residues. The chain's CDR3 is CASRARGPQHF. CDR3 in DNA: TGTGCCAGCAGGGCCAGGGGGCCCCAGCATTTT.

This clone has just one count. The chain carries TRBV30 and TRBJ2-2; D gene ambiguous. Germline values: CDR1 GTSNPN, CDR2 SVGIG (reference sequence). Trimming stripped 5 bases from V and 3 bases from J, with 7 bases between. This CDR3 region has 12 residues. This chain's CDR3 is CAWRPDTGELFF. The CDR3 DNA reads TGTGCCTGGCGCCCGGACACCGGGGAGCTGTTTTTT.

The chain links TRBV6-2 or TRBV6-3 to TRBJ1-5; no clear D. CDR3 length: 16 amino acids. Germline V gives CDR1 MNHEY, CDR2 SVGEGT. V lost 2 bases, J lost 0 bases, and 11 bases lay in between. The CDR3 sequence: CASSYGLGNSNQPQHF. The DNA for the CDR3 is TGTGCCAGCAGTTACGGCCTTGGGAATAGCAATCAGCCCCAGCATTTT.

The CDR3 DNA reads TGTGCCACCACGGATCCTAACCACTCTGGAAACACCATATATTTT. Its translation is CATTDPNHSGNTIYF. The chain has TRBV28 and TRBJ1-3, with unresolved D. This CDR3 comprises 15 residues. The germline CDR1 and CDR2 sequences are MDHEN and SYDVKM. V gave up 10 bases and J gave up 0 bases, with 16 bases separating them.

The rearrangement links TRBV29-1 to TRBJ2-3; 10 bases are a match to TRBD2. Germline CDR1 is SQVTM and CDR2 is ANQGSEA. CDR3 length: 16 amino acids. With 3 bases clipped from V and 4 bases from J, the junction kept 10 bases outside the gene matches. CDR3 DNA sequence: TGCAGCGTTGATCGGGCGACCCTAGCGGGAGCAGATACGCAGTATTTT. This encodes CSVDRATLAGADTQYF.

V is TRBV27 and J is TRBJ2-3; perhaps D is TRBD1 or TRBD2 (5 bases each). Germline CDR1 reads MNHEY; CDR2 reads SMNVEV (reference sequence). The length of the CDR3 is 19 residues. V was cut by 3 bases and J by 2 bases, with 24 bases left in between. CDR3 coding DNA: TGTGCCAGCAGTTTTAGTAGGACTCCAGACGGGACCGTCACAGATACGCAGTATTTT. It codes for CASSFSRTPDGTVTDTQYF.

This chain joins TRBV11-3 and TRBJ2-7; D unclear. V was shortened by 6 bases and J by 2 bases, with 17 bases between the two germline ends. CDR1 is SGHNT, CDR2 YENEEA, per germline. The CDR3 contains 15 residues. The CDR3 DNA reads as TGTGCCAGCAGTAATCCGGGCCTCGCGCCCTACGAGCAGTACTTC. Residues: CASSNPGLAPYEQYF.

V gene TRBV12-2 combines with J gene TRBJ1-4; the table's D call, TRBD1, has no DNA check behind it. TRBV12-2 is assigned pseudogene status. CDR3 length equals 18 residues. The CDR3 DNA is TGTGCAAGTCGCTTAGCGGCCGCTGACAGAGCTTATAATGAAAAACTGTTTTTT. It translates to CASRLAAADRAYNEKLFF.

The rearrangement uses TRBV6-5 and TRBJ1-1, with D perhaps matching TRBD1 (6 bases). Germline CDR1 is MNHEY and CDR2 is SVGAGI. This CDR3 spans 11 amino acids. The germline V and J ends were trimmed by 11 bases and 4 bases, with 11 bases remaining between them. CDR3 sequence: CAVQGLTEAFF. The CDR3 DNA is TGTGCCGTTCAGGGGCTCACTGAAGCTTTCTTT.